This TCR beta chain was profiled in a study of response to subunit inactivated influenza vaccine. Overall study results and limits: Each seasonal influenza vaccination recruits few new T cells, the authors suggested.

CDR1 is DFQATT and CDR2 is SNEGSKA in the germline V gene (reference sequence). CDR3 length equals 13 residues. TCRdb re-derived calls from the RT-PCR reads in MiXCR, one entry per CDR3 protein. The data contain fewer than 650,000 distinct CDR3 sequences, 13% of them singletons. As to this clonotype: Its cognate antigen is unknown. A much larger clone is a single base away; this may be a read error.

This TCR was recovered from a man in his forties or fifties who received an inactivated influenza vaccine. The genes are TRBV20-1 and TRBJ2-1; D is unresolved. The specimen comprised PBMCs from blood, sampled about 40 days after vaccination. As DNA, the CDR3 is TGCAGTGCTAGACTAGGGTCCTACAATGAGCAGCTCTTC. It codes for CSARLGSYNEQLF.